This T cell receptor beta chain emerged from a study of response to subunit inactivated influenza vaccine. Study-wide results and limits: Authors suggested few new T cells are recruited by each seasonal influenza vaccination.

This CDR3 has 15 residues. Between the trimmed V and J ends, which lost 0 bases and 4 bases, there was a span of 12 bases. Germline CDR1 KGHSH, CDR2 LQKENI. MiXCR, run by TCRdb on the RT-PCR reads, gives a single entry per CDR3 protein. This table holds 490,000 or so distinct CDR3 sequences, 7.6% found once. Concerning this clonotype: The antigen is unknown.

The chain has TRBV18 and TRBJ1-1; D gene ambiguous. The sequence came from a man aged 50-75 years who received an inactivated influenza vaccine. Sample: PBMCs from blood, taken around 25 months after vaccination. The CDR3 DNA reads TGTGCCAGCTCACCACCTCCCGGGTTCGGCACTGAAGCTTTCTTT. It codes for CASSPPPGFGTEAFF.